This T cell receptor beta chain was retrieved from a study of blood T cell repertoires in COVID-19. Study-level information: The cDNA or gDNA used as material had been derived from T cells, B-cell-depleted T cells, or PBMCs.

TCRdb's copy holds only in-frame clones and misses some; the assay was immunoSEQ multiplex PCR. The repertoire holds fewer than 200,000 clones, with roughly 80% as singletons. With 4 bases removed from V and 9 bases from J, the gap between germline ends came to 18 bases. This CDR3 spans 14 amino acids. Germline loops: CDR1 LNHDA, CDR2 SQIVND (reference sequence). The clonotype was recovered from a human donor in a cohort sampled during active COVID-19. The rearrangement links TRBV19 to TRBJ1-2, with D possibly matching TRBD1 (5 bases). The sequencing sample was made of peripheral blood. The CDR3 bases are TGTGCCAGTAGTAACGGCGGGGGGATATCAAGCTACACCTTC. Amino acids: CASSNGGGISSYTF.